A selection of T cell receptor beta chains follows, all from one sample in a study of CD8+CD57+ T cells in acquired aplastic anemia. TCRdb used MiXCR to reprocess the reads, holding one entry per CDR3 protein. This table holds 150,000 to 200,000 distinct CDR3 sequences, around 48% found once. The sequencing sample was made of sorted CD4+, CD8+, or CD8+CD57+ T cells (not recorded which) from PBMCs. These TCRs come from a human donor with aplastic anemia. CDR3s include the opening cysteine and the closing phenylalanine or tryptophan. D genes are given only for firm matches. Clone sizes are given selectively: once, few, many, or a class where the clone is expanded.

V: TRBV11-1; D: TRBD1; size: few; J: TRBJ1-2; CDR3: CASRKGTGVPLGGYTF; DNA: TGTGCCAGCCGCAAGGGGACAGGGGTTCCTCTTGGTGGCTACACCTTC
V: TRBV9; D: TRBD1; size: -; J: TRBJ2-5; CDR3: CASSVEHGQGGETQYF; DNA: TGTGCCAGCAGCGTAGAGCACGGACAGGGAGGAGAGACCCAGTACTTC
V: TRBV25-1; D: -; size: -; J: TRBJ2-5; CDR3: CASSERGAWGGETQYF; DNA: TGTGCCAGCAGTGAACGGGGGGCATGGGGTGGAGAGACCCAGTACTTC
V: TRBV24-1; D: -; size: medium-sized; J: TRBJ2-5; CDR3: CATSDGGFGTQYF; DNA: TGTGCCACCAGTGATGGGGGTTTCGGGACCCAGTACTTC
V: TRBV25-1; D: -; size: -; J: TRBJ1-6; CDR3: CASSLIEGGGSPLHF; DNA: TGTGCCAGCAGCTTGATTGAAGGCGGAGGGTCACCCCTCCACTTT
V: TRBV4-1; D: -; size: many; J: TRBJ2-7; CDR3: CASSQDPQSYEQYF; DNA: TGCGCCAGCAGCCAAGATCCCCAATCCTACGAGCAGTACTTC
V: TRBV5-1; D: TRBD2; size: few; J: TRBJ2-7; CDR3: CASSMTSGALGQYF; DNA: TGCGCCAGCAGCATGACTAGCGGGGCCCTAGGGCAGTACTTC
V: TRBV20-1; D: -; size: -; J: TRBJ2-2; CDR3: CSAYRDYLNAGELFF; DNA: TGCAGTGCCTACAGGGACTACCTGAACGCCGGGGAGCTGTTTTTT
V: TRBV2; D: -; size: -; J: TRBJ1-5; CDR3: CASSERQPLEPQHF; DNA: TGTGCCAGCAGTGAACGACAGCCACTGGAGCCCCAGCATTTT
V: TRBV19; D: TRBD1; size: few; J: TRBJ2-5; CDR3: CASSIGGDSRKTQYF; DNA: TGTGCCAGTAGTATAGGTGGGGACAGTCGGAAGACCCAGTACTTC
V: TRBV2; D: TRBD2; size: -; J: TRBJ2-7; CDR3: CASNGGAYEQYF; DNA: TGTGCCTCCAACGGGGGGGCCTACGAGCAGTACTTC
V: TRBV19; D: TRBD1; size: -; J: TRBJ1-1; CDR3: CASSLTTGGTEAFF; DNA: TGTGCCAGTAGTTTGACAACAGGGGGCACTGAAGCTTTCTTT